This T cell receptor (beta chain) was identified in a study of CD8+CD57+ T cells in acquired aplastic anemia. Study-wide context: DNA recovered from sorted CD4+ and CD8+ cells had a mean of approximately 3 ug.

Overall study results and limits: Patients had around 30 CD8+ CDR3 sequences in common with controls (the shared set).

Genomic DNA acted as the template from which TCR beta VDJ combination and CDR3 sequence profiling were carried out. Each CDR3 protein is one row after TCRdb ran MiXCR on the reads. The sample holds 150,000 or so distinct CDR3 sequences, around half seen once. In patients chosen for sequencing, flow cytometry had shown CD8+CD57+ cell expansion. Severe acquired aplastic anemia was diagnosed in all patients. Trimming removed 6 bases from V and 0 bases from J, with 6 bases in between. The V gene's germline CDR1 is LNHNV and CDR2 YYDKDF (reference sequence). The CDR3 is 13 amino acids. In its sample, this clonotype was seen many times. Its antigen remains unknown.

The TCR originated in a human donor with aplastic anemia. Sequenced: sorted CD4+, CD8+, or CD8+CD57+ T cells (not recorded which) from PBMCs. J is TRBJ2-1 and V is TRBV15; D uncertain. The chain's CDR3 is CATRRGSYNEQFF. CDR3 nucleotide sequence: TGTGCCACCAGACGCGGCTCCTACAATGAGCAGTTCTTC.